The sequence of this T cell receptor (beta chain) was determined in a study of blood T cell repertoires in COVID-19. About the research overall: Sources were T cells, B-cell-depleted T cells, or PBMCs; the material itself was cDNA or gDNA.

TCRdb keeps only in-frame clones here, not all; method: immunoSEQ multiplex PCR. Of 180,000 or so clones listed, roughly 86% are singletons. The CDR3 contains 14 residues. The germline V gene has CDR1 SEHNR and CDR2 FQNEAQ (reference sequence). V was shortened by 3 bases and J by 2 bases, with 8 bases between the two germline ends. The clonotype was recovered from a man in his sixties or seventies with acute or convalescent COVID-19. Sequencing was done on a sample of peripheral blood. The chain links TRBV7-9 to TRBJ1-5; D gene uncertain. The CDR3 loop is CASSFTEGNQPQHF. The DNA of the CDR3 is TGTGCCAGCAGCTTCACGGAGGGCAATCAGCCCCAGCATTTT. Based on the CDR3 plus reference TRBV7-9 and TRBJ1-5, the full variable domain is DTGVSQNPRHKITKRGQNVTFRCDPISEHNRLYWYRQTLGQGPEFLTYFQNEAQLEKSRLLSDRFSAERPKGSFSTLEIQRTEQGDSAMYLCASSFTEGNQPQHFGDGTRLSIL.